This T cell receptor beta chain stems from a study of T cells in Graves' hyperthyroidism and ophthalmopathy. Using RNA transcripts as the source, TCR beta CDR3 regions were amplified. RT-PCR in the first round (using the HTBI primer set) targeted the TCR CDR3. MiXCR was run by TCRdb on the multiplex PCR reads, yielding one entry per CDR3 protein. The sample has about 350,000 distinct CDR3 sequences, around 13% seen once. This CDR3 spans 14 amino acids. CDR1 and CDR2 from the germline V gene are SGHVS and FQNEAQ. The ends were cut back, 1 base at V and 5 bases at J, with 11 bases in the middle. Patients showing uncontrolled infection, other autoimmune disease, pregnancy or lactation were ineligible. The sample holds many counts of this clonotype. What it recognizes is unknown. Notes on the study in general: Blood also carried most thyroid clonotypes expanded above 0.001.

The chain joins TRBV7-8 to TRBJ2-5; the D is unclear. This receptor was taken from a woman between 35 and 50 years old with Graves' ophthalmopathy. Specimen: blood. The CDR3 bases are TGTGCCAGCAGCTTAGAGGGCCGAAGGGAGACCCAGTACTTC. It yields the protein CASSLEGRRETQYF.